These T cell receptor beta chains were read from a single sample in a study of identical twins. TCRdb independently ran MiXCR on the 5' RACE reads; one entry per CDR3 protein. The sample yields roughly 690,000 distinct CDR3 sequences, 21% seen once. These same records also appear under a second study, on T cells expressing NK-cell markers.

The sample taken for sequencing was PBMCs. These TCRs come from a woman aged 18-35 years in good health. Each CDR3 is given with its conserved first and last residue. The D gene is left open where the match is weak. Clone size appears in some rows only: once, few, many, or a class for an expanded clone.

NA TRBJ2-3 TRBV29-1 NA CSVGRGAIVGRTDTQYF TGCAGCGTTGGAAGGGGGGCCATCGTGGGCCGCACAGATACGCAGTATTTT
NA TRBJ2-1 TRBV12-3/TRBV12-4 many CASSFRSTYNEQFF TGTGCCAGCAGTTTTCGCAGTACCTACAATGAGCAGTTCTTC
TRBD2 TRBJ2-7 TRBV6-2/TRBV6-3 NA CASRRAGTSGSYEQYF TGTGCCAGCAGGAGAGCCGGGACTAGCGGCTCCTACGAGCAGTACTTC
NA TRBJ1-2 TRBV15 few CATSREQGALYGYTF TGTGCCACCAGCAGAGAACAGGGTGCCCTATATGGCTACACCTTC
NA TRBJ2-1 TRBV20-1 NA CSAALGNEQFF TGCAGTGCTGCCTTAGGCAATGAGCAGTTCTTC
NA TRBJ1-1 TRBV10-3 many CATRRGAEAFF TGTGCCACCCGCCGGGGGGCTGAAGCTTTCTTT
NA TRBJ1-2 TRBV12-3/TRBV12-4 NA CASTWDGNYGYTF TGTGCCAGCACCTGGGACGGAAACTATGGCTACACCTTC
NA TRBJ2-5 TRBV20-1 few CSVFQETQYF TGCAGCGTGTTCCAAGAGACCCAGTACTTC
NA TRBJ2-4 TRBV2 few CASNGLAKSRDIQYF TGTGCCAGCAATGGCCTAGCCAAATCGAGGGACATTCAGTACTTC
TRBD2 TRBJ2-1 TRBV20-1 few CSAQNSGGEQFF TGCAGTGCTCAGAATAGCGGGGGTGAGCAGTTCTTC
TRBD2 TRBJ2-1 TRBV7-9 many CASSTTRTSGRNEQFF TGTGCCAGCAGCACAACCCGGACTAGCGGGAGGAATGAGCAGTTCTTC
NA TRBJ2-7 TRBV18 many CASSPTVAEIYEQYF TGTGCCAGCTCACCAACGGTAGCGGAAATCTACGAGCAGTACTTC
NA TRBJ2-1 TRBV7-2 few CASSPRESSYNEQFF TGTGCCAGCAGCCCCCGGGAAAGCTCCTACAATGAGCAGTTCTTC
NA TRBJ2-3 TRBV2 few CASSVPGGTDTQYF TGTGCCAGCAGTGTCCCCGGGGGCACAGATACGCAGTATTTT
TRBD1 TRBJ2-7 TRBV11-2 few CASSPSHQDRVSQGYEQYF TGTGCCAGCAGCCCATCTCACCAGGACAGGGTCTCGCAAGGCTACGAGCAGTACTTC
NA TRBJ2-3 TRBV19 few CASSIPTDTQYF TGTGCCAGTAGTATTCCCACAGATACGCAGTATTTT
NA TRBJ2-7 TRBV3-1 NA CASSQRQIPFPSSYEQYF TGTGCCAGCAGCCAAAGACAGATCCCCTTCCCTAGCTCCTACGAGCAGTACTTC
NA TRBJ2-1 TRBV9 NA CASSVDGISYNEQFF TGTGCCAGCAGCGTAGACGGGATCTCCTACAATGAGCAGTTCTTC
NA TRBJ1-6 TRBV5-1 NA CASSGPTSNSPLHF TGCGCCAGCAGCGGCCCGACCTCGAATTCACCCCTCCACTTT
TRBD1 TRBJ2-1 TRBV10-3 NA CAITPGQGNNEQFF TGTGCCATCACTCCGGGACAGGGGAACAATGAGCAGTTCTTC
NA TRBJ1-4 TRBV7-9 NA CASSLSRQGGEKLFF TGTGCCAGCAGCTTAAGTCGGCAGGGTGGCGAAAAACTGTTTTTT
TRBD2 TRBJ2-1 TRBV20-1 few CSAPSGRNNEQFF TGCAGTGCTCCTAGCGGGAGAAACAATGAGCAGTTCTTC
NA TRBJ2-5 TRBV5-1 NA CASKSSWYQETQYF TGCGCCAGCAAGAGCAGTTGGTACCAAGAGACCCAGTACTTC
TRBD1 TRBJ2-7 TRBV10-2 NA CASSGTGGIREQYF TGCGCCAGCAGTGGGACAGGGGGGATCCGCGAGCAGTACTTC
NA TRBJ1-5 TRBV7-9 NA CASSPQGSRSNQPQHF TGTGCCAGCAGCCCTCAAGGCAGTCGGAGCAATCAGCCCCAGCATTTT
TRBD2 TRBJ2-3 TRBV12-3/TRBV12-4 many CASSPGLASGTDTQYF TGTGCCAGCAGCCCGGGACTAGCGTCTGGCACAGATACGCAGTATTTT
NA TRBJ2-7 TRBV12-3/TRBV12-4 few CASSSGSTPLSSYEQYF TGTGCCAGCAGCTCAGGGTCCACCCCTTTGAGCTCCTACGAGCAGTACTTC
NA TRBJ2-7 TRBV3-1 few CASSQGPPDSYEQYF TGTGCCAGCAGCCAAGGTCCTCCGGATTCCTACGAGCAGTACTTC
NA TRBJ2-6 TRBV2 NA CASSEVASGANVLTF TGTGCCAGCAGTGAGGTTGCCTCTGGGGCCAACGTCCTGACTTTC
NA TRBJ2-3 TRBV27 few CASTHLQATDTQYF TGTGCCAGCACCCACCTTCAAGCCACAGATACGCAGTATTTT
NA TRBJ2-7 TRBV15 many CATSSYYEQYF TGTGCCACCAGCAGCTACTACGAGCAGTACTTC
TRBD1 TRBJ1-1 TRBV20-1 few CSAKEGAGVGTEAFF TGCAGTGCGAAAGAGGGGGCAGGGGTAGGCACTGAAGCTTTCTTT
TRBD1 TRBJ2-2 TRBV18 few CASSRSDRANTGELFF TGTGCCAGCTCTCGGTCGGACAGGGCGAACACCGGGGAGCTGTTTTTT
NA TRBJ1-5 TRBV11-2 NA CASSLDQGTQPQHF TGTGCCAGCAGCTTAGATCAGGGGACCCAGCCCCAGCATTTT
NA TRBJ2-3 TRBV5-8 NA CAISFGVRTDTQYF TGTGCCATCAGCTTTGGGGTCCGCACAGATACGCAGTATTTT
TRBD1 TRBJ2-5 TRBV6-5 many CASSDREETQYF TGTGCCAGCTCAGACAGGGAGGAGACCCAGTACTTC
TRBD1 TRBJ2-1 TRBV6-4 few CASSPQGAGYNEQFF TGTGCCAGCAGCCCACAGGGGGCCGGCTACAATGAGCAGTTCTTC
TRBD2 TRBJ2-7 TRBV5-1 few CASSSQTSGGPKSSYEQYF TGCGCCAGCAGCTCCCAAACTAGCGGGGGGCCTAAGAGCTCCTACGAGCAGTACTTC
NA TRBJ2-3 TRBV20-1 few CSARDPAGSSTDTQYF TGCAGTGCTAGAGATCCCGCAGGTTCTAGCACAGATACGCAGTATTTT
TRBD2 TRBJ2-5 TRBV12-3/TRBV12-4 NA CASGRSGGGQETQYF TGTGCCAGCGGGAGGAGCGGGGGAGGGCAAGAGACCCAGTACTTC
TRBD1 TRBJ1-1 TRBV5-1 NA CASSWDRQNTEAFF TGCGCCAGCAGCTGGGACAGACAGAACACTGAAGCTTTCTTT
NA TRBJ2-1 TRBV20-1 NA CSARFHQNEQFF TGCAGTGCTAGATTTCACCAAAATGAGCAGTTCTTC